This TCR beta chain emerged from a study of T-cell reconstitution after alpha-beta-depleted transplantation in children. J was trimmed by 6 bases and V by 8 bases; bases with no gene match: 6. Looked up from germline, CDR1 is MNHEY and CDR2 is SMNVEV (reference sequence). CDR3 length: 14 amino acids. This clonotype was observed a handful of times. Preparing the TCRbeta library involved the use of unique molecular identifiers. TCRdb re-analysed the PCR reads in MiXCR, keeping a single row per CDR3 protein. The sample has approximately 510,000 distinct CDR3 sequences; 15% to 20% are singletons. The specimen was PBMCs from the stem cell graft donor, collected from the stem cell graft. The gene calls are TRBV27 and TRBJ2-7, with TRBD2 identical over 14 bases. This TCR was recovered from a human donor who donated a stem cell graft to a child with acute lymphoblastic leukemia. CDR3 bases: TGTGCCAGCCGTCCGGGACTAGCGGGAGCCGAGCAGTACTTC. It specifies CASRPGLAGAEQYF.